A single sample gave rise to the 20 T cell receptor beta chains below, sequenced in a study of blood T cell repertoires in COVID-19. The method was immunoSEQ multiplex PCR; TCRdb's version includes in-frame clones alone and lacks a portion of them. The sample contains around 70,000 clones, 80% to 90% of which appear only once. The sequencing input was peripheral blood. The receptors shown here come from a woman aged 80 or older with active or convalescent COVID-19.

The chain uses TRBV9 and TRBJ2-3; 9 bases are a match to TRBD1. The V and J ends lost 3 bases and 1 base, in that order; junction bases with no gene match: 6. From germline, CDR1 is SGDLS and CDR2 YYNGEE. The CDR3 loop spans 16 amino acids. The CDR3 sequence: CASSAGQGIRTDTQYF. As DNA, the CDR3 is TGTGCCAGCAGCGCAGGACAGGGGATACGCACAGATACGCAGTATTTT.

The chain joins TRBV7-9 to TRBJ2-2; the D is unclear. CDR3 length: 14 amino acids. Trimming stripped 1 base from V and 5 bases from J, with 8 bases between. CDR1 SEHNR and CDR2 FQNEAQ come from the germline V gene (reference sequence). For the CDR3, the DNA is TGTGCCAGCAGCTTAGTCTCCAGTACCGGGGAGCTGTTTTTT. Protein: CASSLVSSTGELFF.

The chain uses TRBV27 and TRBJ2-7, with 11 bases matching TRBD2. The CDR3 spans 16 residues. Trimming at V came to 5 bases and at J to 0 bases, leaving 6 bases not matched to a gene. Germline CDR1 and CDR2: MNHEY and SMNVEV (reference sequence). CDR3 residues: CASSDMGTSGSYEQYF. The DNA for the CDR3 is TGTGCCAGCAGTGATATGGGGACTAGCGGCTCCTACGAGCAGTACTTC.

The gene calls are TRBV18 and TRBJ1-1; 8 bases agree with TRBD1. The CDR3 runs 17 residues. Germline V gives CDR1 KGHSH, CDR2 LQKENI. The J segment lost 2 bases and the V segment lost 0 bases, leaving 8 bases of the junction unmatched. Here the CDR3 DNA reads TGTGCCAGCTCACCACCAAGAGGGACAGGACCAAACACTGAAGCTTTCTTT. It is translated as CASSPPRGTGPNTEAFF. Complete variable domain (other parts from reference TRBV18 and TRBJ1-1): NAGVMQNPRHLVRRRGQEARLRCSPMKGHSHVYWYRQLPEEGLKFMVYLQKENIIDESGMPKERFSAEFPKEGPSILRIQQVVRGDSAAYFCASSPPRGTGPNTEAFFGQGTRLTVV.

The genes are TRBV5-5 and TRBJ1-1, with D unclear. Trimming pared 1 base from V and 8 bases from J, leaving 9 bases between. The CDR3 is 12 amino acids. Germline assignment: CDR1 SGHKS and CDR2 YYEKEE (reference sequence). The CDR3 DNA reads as TGTGCCAGCAGCTTGTGGGAGAAGGAAGCTTTCTTT. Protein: CASSLWEKEAFF.

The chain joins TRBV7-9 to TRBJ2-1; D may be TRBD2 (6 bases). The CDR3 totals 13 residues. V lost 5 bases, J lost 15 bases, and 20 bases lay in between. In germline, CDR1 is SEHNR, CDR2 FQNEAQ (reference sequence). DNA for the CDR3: TGTGCCAGCAGCACCGGGACTTATATCCTGCGGTTCTTC. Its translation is CASSTGTYILRFF.

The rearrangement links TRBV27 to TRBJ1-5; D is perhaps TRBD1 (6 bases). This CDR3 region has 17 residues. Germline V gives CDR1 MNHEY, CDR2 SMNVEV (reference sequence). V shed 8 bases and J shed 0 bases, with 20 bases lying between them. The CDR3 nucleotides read TGTGCCAGCTCCCCTTCGACAGGTCGATATAGCAATCAGCCCCAGCATTTT. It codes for CASSPSTGRYSNQPQHF.

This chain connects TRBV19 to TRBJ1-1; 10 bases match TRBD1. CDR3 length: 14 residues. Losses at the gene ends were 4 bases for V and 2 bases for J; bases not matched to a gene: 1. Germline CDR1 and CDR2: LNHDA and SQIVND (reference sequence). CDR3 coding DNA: TGTGCCAGTAGTAGGACAGGGGGAAACACTGAAGCTTTCTTT. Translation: CASSRTGGNTEAFF.

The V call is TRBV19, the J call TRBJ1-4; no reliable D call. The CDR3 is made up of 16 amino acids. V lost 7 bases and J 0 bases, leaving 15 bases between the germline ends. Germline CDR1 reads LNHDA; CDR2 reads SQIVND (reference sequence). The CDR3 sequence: CASKTFSSATNEKLFF. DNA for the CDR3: TGTGCCAGTAAAACTTTTTCCTCTGCAACTAATGAAAAACTGTTTTTT.

The CDR3 sequence is CSARVGVGAFF. For the CDR3, the DNA is TGCAGTGCTAGAGTAGGGGTGGGTGCTTTCTTT. The gene calls are TRBV20-1 and TRBJ1-1; tentative D call: TRBD1 (5 bases). The CDR3 spans 11 residues. The V gene's germline CDR1 is DFQATT and CDR2 SNEGSKA (reference sequence). Trimming left V 1 base short and J 11 bases short, with 11 bases between.

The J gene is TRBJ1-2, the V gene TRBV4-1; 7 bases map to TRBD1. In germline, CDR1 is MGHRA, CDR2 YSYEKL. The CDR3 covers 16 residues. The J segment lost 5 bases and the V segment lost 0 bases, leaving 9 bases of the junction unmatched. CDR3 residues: CASSQDLRGLGYGYTF. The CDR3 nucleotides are TGCGCCAGCAGCCAAGATCTAAGGGGGCTTGGATATGGCTACACCTTC.

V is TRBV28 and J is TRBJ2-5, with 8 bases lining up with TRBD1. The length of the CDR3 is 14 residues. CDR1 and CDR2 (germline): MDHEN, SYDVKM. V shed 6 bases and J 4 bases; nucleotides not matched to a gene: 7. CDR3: CASSETGEGETQYF. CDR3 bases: TGTGCCAGCAGCGAGACAGGGGAAGGAGAGACCCAGTACTTC.

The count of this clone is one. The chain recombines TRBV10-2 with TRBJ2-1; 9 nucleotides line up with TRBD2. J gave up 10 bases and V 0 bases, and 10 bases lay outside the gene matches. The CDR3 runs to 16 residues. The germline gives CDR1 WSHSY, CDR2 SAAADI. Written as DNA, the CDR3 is TGCGCCAGCAGTGAGTCGCGCGGTAGCGGGGGTTTCGAGCAGTTCTTC. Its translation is CASSESRGSGGFEQFF.

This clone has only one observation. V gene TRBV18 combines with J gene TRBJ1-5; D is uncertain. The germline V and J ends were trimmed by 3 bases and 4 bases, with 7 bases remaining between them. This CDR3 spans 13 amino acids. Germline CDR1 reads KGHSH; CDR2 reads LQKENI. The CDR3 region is CASSPQENQPQHF. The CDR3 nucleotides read TGTGCCAGCTCACCCCAGGAAAATCAGCCCCAGCATTTT.

The CDR3 sequence is CASSQDRGLYEQYF. The CDR3 DNA reads as TGTGCCAGCTCACAGGACAGGGGGCTGTACGAGCAGTACTTC. V usage is TRBV18 and J usage is TRBJ2-7; 11 bases match TRBD1. J gave up 4 bases and V 4 bases, and 3 bases lay outside the gene matches. Germline CDR1 reads KGHSH; CDR2 reads LQKENI. This CDR3 is built from 14 residues.

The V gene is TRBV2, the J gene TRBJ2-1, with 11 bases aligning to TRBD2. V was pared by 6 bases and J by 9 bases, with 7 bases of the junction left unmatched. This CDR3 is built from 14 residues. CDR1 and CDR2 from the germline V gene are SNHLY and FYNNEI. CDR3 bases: TGTGCCAGCAGAACCGGGACTAGCGGTGGTGAGCAGTTCTTC. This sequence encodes CASRTGTSGGEQFF.

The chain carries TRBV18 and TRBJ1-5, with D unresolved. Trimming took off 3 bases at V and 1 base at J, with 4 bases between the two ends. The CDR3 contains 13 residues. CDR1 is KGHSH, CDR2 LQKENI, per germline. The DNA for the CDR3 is TGTGCCAGCTCACCGGCCAGCAATCAGCCCCAGCATTTT. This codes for CASSPASNQPQHF. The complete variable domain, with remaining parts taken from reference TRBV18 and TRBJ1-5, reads NAGVMQNPRHLVRRRGQEARLRCSPMKGHSHVYWYRQLPEEGLKFMVYLQKENIIDESGMPKERFSAEFPKEGPSILRIQQVVRGDSAAYFCASSPASNQPQHFGDGTRLSIL.

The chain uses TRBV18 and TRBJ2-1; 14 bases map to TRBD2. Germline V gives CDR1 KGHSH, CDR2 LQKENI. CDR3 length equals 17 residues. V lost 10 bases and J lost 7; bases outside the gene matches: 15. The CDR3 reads CATLRLAGGPGVNEQFF. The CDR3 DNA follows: TGTGCCACTCTGCGACTAGCGGGAGGGCCTGGGGTGAATGAGCAGTTCTTC.

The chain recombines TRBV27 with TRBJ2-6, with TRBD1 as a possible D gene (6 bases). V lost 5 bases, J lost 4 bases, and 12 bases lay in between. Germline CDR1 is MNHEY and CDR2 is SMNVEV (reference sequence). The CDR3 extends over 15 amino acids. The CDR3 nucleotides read TGTGCCAGCAGTCAACCCGGGACAGGGGCCAACGTCCTGACTTTC. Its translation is CASSQPGTGANVLTF.

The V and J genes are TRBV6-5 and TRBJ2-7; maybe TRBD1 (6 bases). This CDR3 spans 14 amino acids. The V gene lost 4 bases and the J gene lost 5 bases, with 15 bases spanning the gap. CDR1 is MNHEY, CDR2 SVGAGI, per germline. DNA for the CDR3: TGTGCCAGCAGTTTTGGAATTACAGGGAACGAGCAGTACTTC. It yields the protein CASSFGITGNEQYF.